Reported below is one T cell receptor (beta chain). The method was immunoSEQ multiplex PCR; TCRdb's version includes in-frame clones alone and lacks a portion of them. Among over 150,000 clones, over 90% were seen once, and the ten largest hold approximately 1%. The sample belongs to a study of control samples from healthy donors and cancer patients. This CDR3 is built from 15 residues. Germline trimming cut 3 bases from V and 3 bases from J; bases unmatched to any gene: 1. The germline CDR1 and CDR2 sequences are MDHEN and SYDVKM. This sequence was found in a woman in her twenties or thirties in good health. Sequencing used blood. The V and J genes are TRBV28 and TRBJ2-2, with 10 bases lining up with TRBD2. As DNA, the CDR3 is TGTGCCAGCAGTTTTACTAGCGGGGACACCGGGGAGCTGTTTTTT. This encodes CASSFTSGDTGELFF.